Each of the 19 T cell receptor beta chains below was sequenced from the same sample in a study of blood T cell repertoires in COVID-19. Using immunoSEQ multiplex PCR, the repertoire was profiled, and TCRdb retains in-frame clones only, with some absent. The repertoire holds 220,000 or so clones, about 80% seen once, with roughly 1.3% in the top ten. Sample: PBMCs or T cells enriched from blood (not recorded which). These receptors originate from a woman between 40 and 50 years old with acute COVID-19.

This sequence joins TRBV7-2 and TRBJ1-1; D possibly corresponds to TRBD1 (5 bases). The CDR3 covers 14 residues. V lost 4 bases, J lost 4 bases, and 13 bases lay in between. Per germline, CDR1 SGHTA and CDR2 FQGNSA. Here the CDR3 DNA reads TGTGCCAGCAGCTCAACAGGTTCAGGCACTGAAGCTTTCTTT. Encoded protein: CASSSTGSGTEAFF.

The V and J genes are TRBV9 and TRBJ2-1, with D perhaps TRBD1 (6 bases). Germline CDR1 is SGDLS and CDR2 is YYNGEE. CDR3 size: 15 residues. Trimming cost V 5 bases and J 10 bases, with 22 bases left between them. The CDR3 sequence: CASSSTGQSPGEQFF. The CDR3 DNA reads as TGTGCCAGCAGTTCTACAGGGCAGTCTCCTGGGGAGCAGTTCTTC.

This chain joins TRBV15 and TRBJ2-4, with 10 positions matching TRBD1. Germline loops: CDR1 LNHNV, CDR2 YYDKDF (reference sequence). The CDR3 is 16 amino acids. V lost 0 bases and J lost 2; bases outside the gene matches: 1. The CDR3 DNA sequence: TGTGCCACCAGCAGAGAGGGACAGGGGACCAAAAACATTCAGTACTTC. It translates to CATSREGQGTKNIQYF.

The CDR3 loop is CASIRTGESTDTQYF. In DNA form, the CDR3 reads TGCGCCAGCATTAGGACGGGAGAAAGCACAGATACGCAGTATTTT. The rearrangement uses TRBV5-1 and TRBJ2-3; TRBD2 is a possible D gene (6 bases). V lost 6 bases, J lost 0 bases, and 14 bases lay in between. This CDR3 has 15 residues. Germline-derived CDR1 and CDR2 are SGHRS and YFSETQ.

In this sample, this clone turned up a few times. This chain joins TRBV28 and TRBJ1-2; possible D gene TRBD1, 6 bases. The CDR3 runs 14 residues. CDR1 and CDR2 from the germline V gene are MDHEN and SYDVKM. Trimming removed 2 bases at V and 7 bases at J, with 14 bases between. This CDR3 is CASSLGGGGGGYTF. DNA of the CDR3: TGTGCCAGCAGTTTAGGGGGGGGCGGTGGTGGCTACACCTTC.

This clone was recorded only once. The chain has TRBV19 and TRBJ1-1, with D possibly TRBD1 on 5 matching bases. The CDR3 loop spans 18 amino acids. Germline V CDR1 and CDR2: LNHDA, SQIVND (reference sequence). V lost 5 bases, J lost 1 base, and 23 bases lay in between. The CDR3 bases are TGTGCCAGTAGTCGTACCAGGGAAGGGAGGCTTAAGAACACTGAAGCTTTCTTT. Translation gives CASSRTREGRLKNTEAFF. The entire variable domain, with the rest obtained from reference TRBV19 and TRBJ1-1, is as follows: DGGITQSPKYLFRKEGQNVTLSCEQNLNHDAMYWYRQDPGQGLRLIYYSQIVNDFQKGDIAEGYSVSREKKESFPLTVTSAQKNPTAFYLCASSRTREGRLKNTEAFFGQGTRLTVV.

The chain uses TRBV28 and TRBJ2-3, with D perhaps TRBD2 (6 bases). The CDR3 is 16 residues long. V dropped 7 bases and J dropped 6 bases, with 23 bases sitting between them. Germline V gene data show CDR1 as MDHEN and CDR2 as SYDVKM. The CDR3 here is CASTLRDSHVLDTQYF. CDR3 in DNA: TGTGCCAGCACCCTCAGGGACTCCCACGTCTTGGATACGCAGTATTTT.

About this clone itself: Other DNA sequences in this specimen translate into the identical CDR3. The J gene is TRBJ1-2, the V gene TRBV5-1; no reliable D call. Trimming removed 0 bases from V and 5 bases from J, with 8 bases in between. The CDR3 is 13 amino acids. Per the germline V gene, CDR1 is SGHRS and CDR2 is YFSETQ. CDR3: CASSLGQNYGYTF. Written as DNA, the CDR3 is TGCGCCAGCAGCTTGGGGCAGAATTATGGCTACACCTTC.

This chain connects TRBV5-1 to TRBJ2-1, with D unclear. V lost 0 bases to trimming and J lost 6 bases, with 13 bases between them. Germline lookup yields CDR1 SGHRS and CDR2 YFSETQ. CDR3 length: 15 residues. The CDR3: CASSLVDLQANEQFF. CDR3 sequence (DNA): TGCGCCAGCAGCTTGGTAGATCTTCAAGCCAATGAGCAGTTCTTC.

The chain has TRBV9 and TRBJ2-1, with 9 bases aligning to TRBD2. The CDR3 runs to 15 residues. Unmatched junction bases numbered 7, after V lost 0 bases and J lost 9 bases. Germline CDR1 and CDR2: SGDLS and YYNGEE. The CDR3 is CASSVEGGGAFEQFF. Here the CDR3 DNA reads TGTGCCAGCAGCGTAGAGGGCGGGGGGGCCTTTGAGCAGTTCTTC.

V usage is TRBV12-3 or TRBV12-4 and J usage is TRBJ2-5; D not resolved. V was clipped by 3 bases and J by 5 bases, with 10 bases between them. CDR3 length: 13 amino acids. In DNA, the CDR3 is TGTGCCAGCAGTTTTCGAGGCGCGGAGACCCAGTACTTC. Protein product: CASSFRGAETQYF.

The rearrangement uses TRBV4-2 and TRBJ2-3; 7 nucleotides align to TRBD2. V lost 1 base, J lost 6 bases, and 13 bases stayed unmatched. CDR3 length: 17 amino acids. CDR1 and CDR2 (germline): LGHNA, YNFKEQ. CDR3 region: CASSQGVGTAGVDTQYF. CDR3 in DNA: TGTGCCAGCAGCCAAGGGGTTGGGACCGCGGGGGTTGATACGCAGTATTTT.

This chain joins TRBV27 and TRBJ2-7, with D possibly matching TRBD2 (6 bases). The CDR3 consists of 15 residues. Germline CDR1 reads MNHEY; CDR2 reads SMNVEV (reference sequence). V was trimmed by 5 bases and J by 2 bases, leaving 16 bases between them. CDR3 residues: CASSPRGGLTYEQYF. The CDR3 DNA follows: TGTGCCAGCAGTCCCCGGGGAGGACTTACCTACGAGCAGTACTTC.

The CDR3 loop reads CASSKAEGANTGELFF. The CDR3 DNA reads as TGTGCCAGCAGCAAAGCGGAGGGGGCAAACACCGGGGAGCTGTTTTTT. This rearrangement joins TRBV21-1 to TRBJ2-2; the table's D call, TRBD1, was not checked against the DNA. TRBV21-1 constitutes a pseudogene. The CDR3 covers 16 residues.

For the CDR3, the DNA is TGTGCCAGCTCCGTGGCAGGCACTAACTATGGCTACACCTTC. Its translation is CASSVAGTNYGYTF. V and J are TRBV18 and TRBJ1-2; D gene ambiguous. The V gene's germline CDR1 is KGHSH and CDR2 LQKENI. Trimming removed 6 bases from V and 0 bases from J, with 11 bases in between. The CDR3 loop spans 14 amino acids.

V gene TRBV21-1 combines with J gene TRBJ2-7; the DNA was not compared with TRBD2, the D call given in the table. TRBV21-1 is reported as a pseudogene. The CDR3 contains 17 residues. The CDR3, as DNA: TGTGCCAGCAGGTACACGAATCGGACTAGCGGGAGAGTTCGGCAGTACTTC. It is translated as CASRYTNRTSGRVRQYF.

The CDR3 DNA follows: TGTGCCAGCAGCCCTACAGCTATTAATGAAAAACTGTTTTTT. Its translation: CASSPTAINEKLFF. This chain links TRBV7-9 with TRBJ1-4; D unresolved. CDR3 size: 14 residues. The germline V gene encodes CDR1 SEHNR and CDR2 FQNEAQ (reference sequence). With 5 bases removed from V and 4 bases from J, the gap between germline ends came to 11 bases.

The rearrangement joins TRBV19 to TRBJ2-7; weak D call: TRBD1 (6 bases). The CDR3 length is 12 residues. Germline CDR1 and CDR2: LNHDA and SQIVND (reference sequence). V lost 6 bases to trimming and J lost 4 bases, with 10 bases between them. Here the CDR3 reads CASRGAPYEQYF. CDR3 sequence (DNA): TGTGCCAGTAGGGGGGCACCATACGAGCAGTACTTC.

The chain combines TRBV11-2 with TRBJ1-4, with D tentatively TRBD1 (6 bases). Germline V gene sequence: CDR1 SGHAT, CDR2 FQNNGV. The CDR3 totals 14 residues. V was clipped by 5 bases and J by 8 bases, with 15 bases between them. The CDR3 reads CASSPVRGGEKLFF. DNA for the CDR3: TGTGCCAGCAGCCCCGTTAGGGGGGGGGAAAAACTGTTTTTT.